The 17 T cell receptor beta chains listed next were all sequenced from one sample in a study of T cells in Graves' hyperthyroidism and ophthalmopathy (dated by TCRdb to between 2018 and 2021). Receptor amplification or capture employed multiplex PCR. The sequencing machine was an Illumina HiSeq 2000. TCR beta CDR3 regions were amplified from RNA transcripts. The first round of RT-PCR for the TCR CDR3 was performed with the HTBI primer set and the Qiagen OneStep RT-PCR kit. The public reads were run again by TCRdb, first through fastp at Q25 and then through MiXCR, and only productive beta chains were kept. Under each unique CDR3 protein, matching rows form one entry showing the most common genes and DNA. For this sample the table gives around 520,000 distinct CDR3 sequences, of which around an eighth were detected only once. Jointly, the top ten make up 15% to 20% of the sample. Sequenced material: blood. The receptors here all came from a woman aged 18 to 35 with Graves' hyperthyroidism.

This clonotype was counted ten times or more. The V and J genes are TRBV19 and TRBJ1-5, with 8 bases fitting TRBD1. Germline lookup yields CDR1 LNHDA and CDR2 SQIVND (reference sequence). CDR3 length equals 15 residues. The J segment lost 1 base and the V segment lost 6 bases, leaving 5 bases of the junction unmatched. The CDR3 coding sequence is TGTGCCAGTAGCCGACAGGGGTCGAGCAATCAGCCCCAGCATTTT. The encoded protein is CASSRQGSSNQPQHF. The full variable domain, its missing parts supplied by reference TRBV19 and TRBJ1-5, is DGGITQSPKYLFRKEGQNVTLSCEQNLNHDAMYWYRQDPGQGLRLIYYSQIVNDFQKGDIAEGYSVSREKKESFPLTVTSAQKNPTAFYLCASSRQGSSNQPQHFGDGTRLSIL.

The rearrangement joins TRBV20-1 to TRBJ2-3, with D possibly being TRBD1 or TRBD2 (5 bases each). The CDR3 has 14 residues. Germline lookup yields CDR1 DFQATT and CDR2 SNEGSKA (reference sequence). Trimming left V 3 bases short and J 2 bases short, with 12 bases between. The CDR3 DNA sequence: TGCAGTGCTAGGGAGGTCAGGGACACAGATACGCAGTATTTT. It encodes CSAREVRDTDTQYF.

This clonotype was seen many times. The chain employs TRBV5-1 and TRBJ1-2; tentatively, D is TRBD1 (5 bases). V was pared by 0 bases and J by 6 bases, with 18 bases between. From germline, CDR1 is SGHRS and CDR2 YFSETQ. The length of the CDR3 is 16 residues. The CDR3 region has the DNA TGCGCCAGCAGCTTGGCACTAGATTCGGCGGGACATGGCTACACCTTC. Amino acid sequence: CASSLALDSAGHGYTF.

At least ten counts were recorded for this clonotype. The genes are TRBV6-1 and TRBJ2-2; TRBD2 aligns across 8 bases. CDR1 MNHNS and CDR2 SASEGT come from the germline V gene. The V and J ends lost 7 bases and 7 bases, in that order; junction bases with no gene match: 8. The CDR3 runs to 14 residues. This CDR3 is CASIRAGADGELFF. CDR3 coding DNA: TGTGCCAGCATCCGAGCGGGAGCGGACGGGGAGCTGTTTTTT.

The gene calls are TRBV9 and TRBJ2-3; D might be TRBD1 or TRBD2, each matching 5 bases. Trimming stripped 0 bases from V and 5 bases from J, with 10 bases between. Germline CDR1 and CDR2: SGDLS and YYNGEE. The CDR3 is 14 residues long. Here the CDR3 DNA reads TGTGCCAGCAGCGTAGGGGGGTCCGTAGATACGCAGTATTTT. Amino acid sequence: CASSVGGSVDTQYF.

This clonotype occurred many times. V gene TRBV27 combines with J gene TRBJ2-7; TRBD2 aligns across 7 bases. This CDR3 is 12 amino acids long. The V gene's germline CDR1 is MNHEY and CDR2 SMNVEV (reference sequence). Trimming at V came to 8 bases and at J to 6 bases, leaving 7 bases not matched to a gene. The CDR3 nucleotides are TGTGCCAGCGGAAGGCCGGGGGGCGAGCAGTACGTC. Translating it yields CASGRPGGEQYV.

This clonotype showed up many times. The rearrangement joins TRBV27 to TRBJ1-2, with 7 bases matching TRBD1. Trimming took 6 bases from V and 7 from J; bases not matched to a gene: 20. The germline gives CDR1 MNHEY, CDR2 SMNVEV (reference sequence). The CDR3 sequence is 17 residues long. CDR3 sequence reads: CASSLTLPPDRVRGYTF. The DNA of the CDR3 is TGTGCCAGCAGCCTCACCCTCCCACCCGACAGGGTCCGTGGCTACACCTTC.

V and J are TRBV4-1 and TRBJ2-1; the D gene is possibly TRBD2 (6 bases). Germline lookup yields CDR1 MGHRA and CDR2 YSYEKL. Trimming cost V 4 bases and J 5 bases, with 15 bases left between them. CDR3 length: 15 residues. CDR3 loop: CASSLLSGSHNEQFF. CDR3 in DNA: TGCGCCAGCAGCCTACTTAGCGGAAGCCACAATGAGCAGTTCTTC.

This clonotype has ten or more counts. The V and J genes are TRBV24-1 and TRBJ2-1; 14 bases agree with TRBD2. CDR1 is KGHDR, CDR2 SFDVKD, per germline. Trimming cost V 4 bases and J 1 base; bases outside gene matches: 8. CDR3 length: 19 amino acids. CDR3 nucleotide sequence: TGTGCCACCAGTGAACCGGGACTAGCGGGAGTAGGGTCCTACAATGAGCAGTTCTTC. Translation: CATSEPGLAGVGSYNEQFF.

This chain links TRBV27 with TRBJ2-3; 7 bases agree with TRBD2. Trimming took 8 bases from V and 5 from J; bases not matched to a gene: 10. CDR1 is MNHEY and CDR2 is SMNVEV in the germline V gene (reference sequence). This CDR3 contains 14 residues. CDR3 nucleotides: TGTGCCAGCCAATCCGGCGGGAGAGGAGATACGCAGTATTTT. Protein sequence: CASQSGGRGDTQYF.

The CDR3 DNA sequence: TGTGCCAGCAGCTTGGAACTAGCGGGACACAATGAGCAGTTCTTC. Its protein is CASSLELAGHNEQFF. This sequence joins TRBV5-5 and TRBJ2-1; 10 bases fit TRBD2. In germline, CDR1 is SGHKS, CDR2 YYEKEE (reference sequence). V was pared by 0 bases and J by 5 bases, with 2 bases of the junction left unmatched. The CDR3 is 15 amino acids.

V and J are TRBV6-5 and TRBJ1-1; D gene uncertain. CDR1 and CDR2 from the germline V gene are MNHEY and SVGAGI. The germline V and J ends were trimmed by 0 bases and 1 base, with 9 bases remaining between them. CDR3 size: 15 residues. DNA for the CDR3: TGTGCCAGCAGTTACTCTATTCGGGGGAACACTGAAGCTTTCTTT. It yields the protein CASSYSIRGNTEAFF.

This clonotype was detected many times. For the CDR3, the DNA is TGTGCCAGCAGTTTAGGGGGCAGAACTAACTATGGCTACACCTTC. Translation: CASSLGGRTNYGYTF. The gene calls are TRBV28 and TRBJ1-2, with D possibly being TRBD1 (6 bases). CDR1 and CDR2 (germline): MDHEN, SYDVKM. This CDR3 contains 15 residues. V gave up 2 bases and J gave up 0 bases, with 10 bases separating them.

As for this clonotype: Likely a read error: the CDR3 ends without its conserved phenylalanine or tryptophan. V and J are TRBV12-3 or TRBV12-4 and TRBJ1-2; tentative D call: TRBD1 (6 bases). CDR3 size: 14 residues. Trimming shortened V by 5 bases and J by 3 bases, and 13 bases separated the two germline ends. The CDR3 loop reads CASSEAGVDYGYTL. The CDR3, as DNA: TGTGCCAGCAGTGAGGCAGGGGTTGACTATGGCTACACCCTC.

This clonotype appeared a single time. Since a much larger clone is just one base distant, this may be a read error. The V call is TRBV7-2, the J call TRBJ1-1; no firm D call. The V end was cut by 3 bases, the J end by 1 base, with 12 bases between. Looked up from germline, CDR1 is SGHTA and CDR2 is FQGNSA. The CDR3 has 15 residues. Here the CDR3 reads CASSFSPPPNTEAFF. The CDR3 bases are TGTGCCAGCAGCTTTAGCCCACCCCCGAACACTGAAGCTTTCTTT.

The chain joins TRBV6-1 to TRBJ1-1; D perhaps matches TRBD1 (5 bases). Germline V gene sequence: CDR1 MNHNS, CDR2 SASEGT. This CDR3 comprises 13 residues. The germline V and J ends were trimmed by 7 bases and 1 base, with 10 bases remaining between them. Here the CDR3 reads CASTRGENTEAFF. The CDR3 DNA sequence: TGTGCCAGCACGAGGGGCGAGAACACTGAAGCTTTCTTT.

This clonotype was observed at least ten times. The CDR3 DNA reads TGTGCCAGCAGCCTGACTAGATTGCAGTATTTT. Protein sequence: CASSLTRLQYF. The V and J genes are TRBV7-9 and TRBJ2-3; a weak D match, TRBD2 (6 bases). The V gene's germline CDR1 is SEHNR and CDR2 FQNEAQ (reference sequence). Trimming shortened V by 5 bases and J by 11 bases, and 11 bases separated the two germline ends. This CDR3 is built from 11 residues.